The 4 T cell receptor beta chains below come from one sample, sequenced in a study of T-cell memory formation after mild COVID-19. One entry per CDR3 protein, called by TCRdb with MiXCR from the 5' RACE reads. The sample has just over 350,000 distinct CDR3 sequences; around 15% are singletons. Source material: PBMCs or a T cell subset sorted from them (not recorded which). The receptors originated from a young man who had mild COVID-19 (a few samples of this study predate the infection). Cell type and time point are not known.

The genes are TRBV4-2 and TRBJ2-5; tentative D call: TRBD2 (6 bases). V lost 2 bases and J 1 base, leaving 17 bases between the germline ends. Germline loops: CDR1 LGHNA, CDR2 YNFKEQ. The CDR3 totals 17 residues. CDR3 amino acids: CASSQSSGLGGQETQYF. In DNA, the CDR3 is TGTGCCAGCAGCCAAAGTTCCGGGCTCGGGGGCCAAGAGACCCAGTACTTC.

The V gene is TRBV4-3, the J gene TRBJ1-6; 9 nucleotides match TRBD1. CDR1 and CDR2 from the germline V gene are LGHNA and YSLEER. This CDR3 has 14 amino acids. V shed 4 bases, J shed 10 bases, and the junction held 5 bases outside the gene matches. CDR3 sequence: CASSPWTGDSPLHF. DNA for the CDR3: TGCGCCAGCAGCCCTTGGACAGGGGACTCACCCCTCCACTTT.

This clonotype was recorded many times. The chain has TRBV27 and TRBJ1-2; D call uncertain. There are 12 residues in the CDR3. V dropped 8 bases and J dropped 2 bases, with 9 bases sitting between them. Germline-derived CDR1 and CDR2 are MNHEY and SMNVEV (reference sequence). The CDR3 loop is CASATGNYGYTF. The CDR3, as DNA: TGTGCCAGCGCAACCGGGAACTATGGCTACACCTTC.

This chain links TRBV12-3 or TRBV12-4 with TRBJ1-4, with D unresolved. The CDR3 loop spans 13 amino acids. V was clipped by 6 bases and J by 7 bases, with 12 bases between them. DNA of the CDR3: TGTGCCAGCAGCCCGCGGTGGGGTGAAAAACTGTTTTTT. Translation: CASSPRWGEKLFF.